Each of the 22 T cell receptor beta chains below was sequenced from the same sample in a study of T-cell memory formation after mild COVID-19. Each CDR3 protein is one row after TCRdb ran MiXCR on the 5' RACE reads. The repertoire consists of tens of thousands of distinct CDR3 sequences, with over 6.5% occurring once and the leading ten covering about 0.8%. Sequencing was carried out using PBMCs or a T cell subset sorted from them (not recorded which). The receptors originated from an adult who had mild COVID-19 (a few samples of this study predate the infection). Cell type and time point are not known.

In its sample, this clonotype was seen many times. The chain couples TRBV14 to TRBJ2-3; 13 nucleotides line up with TRBD2. This CDR3 is built from 16 residues. V lost 4 bases, J lost 5 bases, and 6 bases stayed unmatched. CDR1 and CDR2 from the germline V gene are SGHDN and FVKESK. CDR3 nucleotides: TGTGCCAGCAGCCGAAGGAGGACTAGCGGGGGAGATACGCAGTATTTT. Its translation: CASSRRRTSGGDTQYF.

The chain uses TRBV5-4 and TRBJ2-4; TRBD2 aligns across 8 bases. The CDR3 covers 15 residues. Trimming took 0 bases from V and 4 from J; bases not matched to a gene: 3. The germline gives CDR1 SGHNT, CDR2 YYREEE (reference sequence). The CDR3 sequence: CASSLAGTRKNIQYF. The CDR3 nucleotides are TGTGCCAGCAGCTTGGCCGGGACTAGAAAAAACATTCAGTACTTC.

Many counts were recorded for this clonotype. V gene TRBV5-4 combines with J gene TRBJ2-7; 9 bases agree with TRBD2. V was clipped by 0 bases and J by 1 base; unmatched bases: 5. The CDR3 covers 16 residues. CDR1 and CDR2 (germline): SGHNT, YYREEE (reference sequence). DNA for the CDR3: TGTGCCAGCAGCTTGGGAAGCGGGGGGCGATCCTACGAGCAGTACTTC. Amino acid sequence: CASSLGSGGRSYEQYF.

This clonotype occurred a few times. J is TRBJ1-2 and V is TRBV11-2; 9 positions match TRBD1. The V gene's germline CDR1 is SGHAT and CDR2 FQNNGV. V trimming: 5 bases; J trimming: 0 bases; junction bases outside the gene matches: 7. The CDR3 spans 16 residues. CDR3 nucleotide sequence: TGTGCCAGCAGCGTCGGACAGGGGAACGCTAACTATGGCTACACCTTC. It specifies CASSVGQGNANYGYTF.

A few counts support this clonotype. The J gene is TRBJ1-3, the V gene TRBV7-9; no reliable D call. The CDR3 is made up of 15 amino acids. Germline assignment: CDR1 SEHNR and CDR2 FQNEAQ (reference sequence). With 1 base removed from V and 0 bases from J, the gap between germline ends came to 7 bases. The CDR3: CASSLGGSSGNTIYF. The CDR3 coding sequence is TGTGCCAGCAGCTTAGGAGGGTCCTCTGGAAACACCATATATTTT.

Notes on this clonotype: Sequence at one end of the junction differs from germline and may be a read error. V and J are TRBV7-7 and TRBJ2-1, with D perhaps TRBD2 (6 bases). CDR1 SSHAT and CDR2 FNYEAQ come from the germline V gene (reference sequence). The CDR3 covers 15 residues. The CDR3 here is CASSVGGSSVHEQFF. CDR3 in DNA: TGTGCTAGCAGCGTAGGAGGGAGTAGCGTCCATGAGCAGTTCTTC.

The sample holds many counts of this clonotype. This chain connects TRBV14 to TRBJ1-1, with D possibly matching TRBD1 (5 bases). The CDR3 has 14 amino acids. Trimming stripped 0 bases from V and 5 bases from J, with 10 bases between. Per germline, CDR1 SGHDN and CDR2 FVKESK. CDR3 sequence (DNA): TGTGCCAGCAGCCAAGAGACAGCCTTTACTGAAGCTTTCTTT. It is translated as CASSQETAFTEAFF.

V usage is TRBV7-9 and J usage is TRBJ2-3; D possibly uses TRBD1 or TRBD2 (5 bases each). The CDR3 is 13 amino acids. Germline V gene data show CDR1 as SEHNR and CDR2 as FQNEAQ (reference sequence). V lost 5 bases and J lost 6, with 12 bases in between. The chain's CDR3 is CASSLTWGDTQYF. The CDR3 nucleotides are TGTGCCAGCAGCCTCACTTGGGGGGATACGCAGTATTTT. Supplemented by reference TRBV7-9 and TRBJ2-3, the full variable domain reads DTGVSQNPRHKITKRGQNVTFRCDPISEHNRLYWYRQTLGQGPEFLTYFQNEAQLEKSRLLSDRFSAERPKGSFSTLEIQRTEQGDSAMYLCASSLTWGDTQYFGPGTRLTVL.

In its sample, this clonotype was seen many times. The chain's CDR3 is CASSFAGTGVSEQYF. CDR3 in DNA: TGTGCCAGCAGCTTTGCCGGGACAGGGGTTTCCGAGCAGTACTTC. V gene TRBV12-1 combines with J gene TRBJ2-7; whether TRBD1, the table's D call, matches the DNA was not checked. TRBV12-1 is shown as a pseudogene. The CDR3 sequence is 15 residues long.

In its sample, this clonotype was seen many times. The chain recombines TRBV7-9 with TRBJ2-3; 9 bases are shared with TRBD1. The germline gives CDR1 SEHNR, CDR2 FQNEAQ (reference sequence). The CDR3 has 12 residues. The V segment lost 5 bases and the J segment 10 bases; nucleotides outside the gene matches: 4. CDR3 DNA sequence: TGTGCCAGCAGCCACAGGGGGCAGGCGCAGTATTTT. It encodes CASSHRGQAQYF.

The chain couples TRBV5-5 to TRBJ2-3, with D perhaps TRBD2 (6 bases). The CDR3 is 15 amino acids. CDR1 and CDR2 (germline): SGHKS, YYEKEE (reference sequence). V was trimmed by 2 bases and J by 2 bases, leaving 12 bases between them. The CDR3 nucleotides are TGTGCCAGCAGCTTCCCCGGGACTCACACAGATACGCAGTATTTT. Translated: CASSFPGTHTDTQYF.

In its sample, this clonotype was seen a few times. The rearrangement links TRBV6-1 to TRBJ1-1; D uncertain. V was pared by 4 bases and J by 2 bases, with 8 bases between. The CDR3 spans 13 residues. Germline assignment: CDR1 MNHNS and CDR2 SASEGT. The CDR3 sequence: CASSAGPNTEAFF. The CDR3 DNA reads as TGTGCCAGCAGTGCAGGACCTAACACTGAAGCTTTCTTT.

The chain employs TRBV6-6 and TRBJ2-3, with 9 bases identical to TRBD1. CDR3 size: 13 residues. The V segment lost 8 bases and the J segment 14 bases; nucleotides outside the gene matches: 14. Germline V gene lookup returns CDR1 MNHNY and CDR2 SVGAGI (reference sequence). DNA of the CDR3: TGTGCCAGCTCAAGAACAACAGGGGGCGCGTGGTATTTT. Translating it yields CASSRTTGGAWYF.

This clonotype appeared many times. This chain uses TRBV12-3 or TRBV12-4 with TRBJ1-1; tentatively, D is TRBD1 (5 bases). This CDR3 comprises 14 residues. The ends were cut back, 0 bases at V and 11 bases at J, with 16 bases in the middle. CDR3 nucleotide sequence: TGTGCCAGCAGTTTAGCAGGGGTAGGGTCGGACGCTTTCTTT. Translating gives CASSLAGVGSDAFF.

This clonotype was counted between two and nine times. This chain uses TRBV6-2 or TRBV6-3 with TRBJ2-5, with D tentatively TRBD1 or TRBD2 (5 bases each). Trimming took off 4 bases at V and 1 base at J, with 16 bases between the two ends. The CDR3 is made up of 16 amino acids. Germline V lookup: CDR1 MNHEY, CDR2 SVGEGT. The CDR3: CASSLPGTHSQETQYF. The CDR3 DNA follows: TGTGCCAGCAGTTTACCCGGGACCCACTCCCAAGAGACCCAGTACTTC.

The chain joins TRBV2 to TRBJ1-5; the D is unclear. Trimming stripped 1 base from V and 0 bases from J, with 7 bases between. From germline, CDR1 is SNHLY and CDR2 FYNNEI. CDR3 length: 15 amino acids. CDR3 protein: CASSEDRNSNQPQHF. DNA of the CDR3: TGTGCCAGCAGTGAAGACAGAAATAGCAATCAGCCCCAGCATTTT. The whole variable domain, remainder taken from reference TRBV2 and TRBJ1-5, is EPEVTQTPSHQVTQMGQEVILRCVPISNHLYFYWYRQILGQKVEFLVSFYNNEISEKSEIFDDQFSVERPDGSNFTLKIRSTKLEDSAMYFCASSEDRNSNQPQHFGDGTRLSIL.

This clonotype was seen many times. This chain links TRBV12-3 or TRBV12-4 with TRBJ1-1, with D perhaps matching TRBD1 (5 bases). This CDR3 has 13 amino acids. V lost 3 bases to trimming and J lost 1 base, with 6 bases between them. The CDR3 bases are TGTGCCAGCAGTTTCACAGGGAACACTGAAGCTTTCTTT. Encoded protein: CASSFTGNTEAFF.

This clonotype has ten or more counts. The chain uses TRBV11-2 and TRBJ2-7; D call uncertain. The CDR3 runs to 13 residues. Deletions cut 1 base from V and 9 bases from J, with 13 bases between. Germline V gene data show CDR1 as SGHAT and CDR2 as FQNNGV. This CDR3 is CASSLGTAGVQYF. In DNA form, the CDR3 reads TGTGCCAGCAGCTTAGGGACCGCCGGTGTGCAGTACTTC. Full variable domain (outside the CDR3, taken from reference TRBV11-2 and TRBJ2-7): EAGVAQSPRYKIIEKRQSVAFWCNPISGHATLYWYQQILGQGPKLLIQFQNNGVVDDSQLPKDRFSAERLKGVDSTLKIQPAKLEDSAVYLCASSLGTAGVQYFGPGTRLTVT.

This clonotype has only a few counts. The V gene is TRBV5-6, the J gene TRBJ2-4; TRBD2 is a possible D gene (5 bases). Trimming removed 1 base at V and 16 bases at J, with 12 bases between. There are 11 residues in the CDR3. Germline loops: CDR1 SGHDT, CDR2 YYEEEE. CDR3 bases: TGTGCCAGCAGCTTGCTCGGGGAATATTACTTC. Its translation: CASSLLGEYYF.

This clonotype showed up many times. The chain employs TRBV4-1 and TRBJ2-3, with no clear D. Germline CDR1 is MGHRA and CDR2 is YSYEKL. The CDR3 is made up of 17 amino acids. The V gene lost 1 base and the J gene lost 0 bases, with 14 bases spanning the gap. DNA of the CDR3: TGCGCCAGCAGCCAAGTTGGCAGGTCAACTAGCACAGATACGCAGTATTTT. This sequence encodes CASSQVGRSTSTDTQYF.

This clonotype has ten or more counts. The chain employs TRBV3-1 and TRBJ2-2; 12 positions match TRBD2. Unmatched junction bases numbered 7, after V lost 1 base and J lost 4 bases. The CDR3 runs 18 residues. Germline CDR1 and CDR2: LGHDT and YNNKEL (reference sequence). CDR3 in amino acids: CASSQAVTSGRLTGELFF. As DNA, the CDR3 is TGTGCCAGCAGCCAAGCGGTGACTAGCGGGAGACTCACCGGGGAGCTGTTTTTT.

The chain couples TRBV20-1 to TRBJ1-4, with D perhaps TRBD1 (5 bases). The CDR3 is 13 residues long. Trimming removed 2 bases at V and 6 bases at J, with 10 bases between. Germline-derived CDR1 and CDR2 are DFQATT and SNEGSKA (reference sequence). Here the CDR3 reads CSARIQGDEKLFF. The CDR3, as DNA: TGCAGTGCTAGAATCCAGGGCGATGAAAAACTGTTTTTT.